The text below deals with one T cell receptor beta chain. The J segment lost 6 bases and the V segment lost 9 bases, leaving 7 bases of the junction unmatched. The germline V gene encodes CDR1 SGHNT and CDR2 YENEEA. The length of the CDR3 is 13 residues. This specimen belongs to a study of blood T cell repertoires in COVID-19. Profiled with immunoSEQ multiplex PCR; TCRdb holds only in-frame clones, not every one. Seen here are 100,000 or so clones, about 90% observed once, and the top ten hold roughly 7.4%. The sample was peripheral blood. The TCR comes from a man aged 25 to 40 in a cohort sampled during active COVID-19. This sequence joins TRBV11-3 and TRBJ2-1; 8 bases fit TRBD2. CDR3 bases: TGTGCCAGTAGCGGGGCTTCTCGCAATGAGCAGTTCTTC. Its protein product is CASSGASRNEQFF.